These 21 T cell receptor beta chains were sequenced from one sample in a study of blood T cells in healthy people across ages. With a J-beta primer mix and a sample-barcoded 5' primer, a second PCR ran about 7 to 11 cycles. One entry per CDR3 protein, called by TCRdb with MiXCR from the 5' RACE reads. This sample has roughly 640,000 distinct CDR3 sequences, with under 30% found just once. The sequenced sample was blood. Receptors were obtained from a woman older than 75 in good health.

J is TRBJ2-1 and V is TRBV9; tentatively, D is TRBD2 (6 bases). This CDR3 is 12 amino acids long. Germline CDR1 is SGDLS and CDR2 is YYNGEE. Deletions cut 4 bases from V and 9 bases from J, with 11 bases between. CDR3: CASSRGIGEQFF. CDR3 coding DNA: TGTGCCAGCAGCCGGGGGATCGGTGAGCAGTTCTTC.

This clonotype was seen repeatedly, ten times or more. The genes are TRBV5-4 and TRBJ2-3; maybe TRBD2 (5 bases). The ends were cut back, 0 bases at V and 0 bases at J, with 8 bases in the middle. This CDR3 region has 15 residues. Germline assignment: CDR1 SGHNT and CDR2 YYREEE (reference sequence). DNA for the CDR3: TGTGCCAGCAGCTTGGTTGGCGGGAGCACAGATACGCAGTATTTT. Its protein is CASSLVGGSTDTQYF.

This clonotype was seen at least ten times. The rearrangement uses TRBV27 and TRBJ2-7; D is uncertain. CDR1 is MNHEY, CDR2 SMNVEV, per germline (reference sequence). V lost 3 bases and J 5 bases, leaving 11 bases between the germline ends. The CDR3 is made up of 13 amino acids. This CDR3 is CASSFRPIDEQYF. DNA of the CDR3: TGTGCCAGCAGTTTTCGGCCGATTGACGAGCAGTACTTC.

The CDR3 bases are TGCGCCAGCAGCTTGATAGGCAGGGGGCTGTACGAGCAGTACTTC. This codes for CASSLIGRGLYEQYF. The J gene is TRBJ2-7, the V gene TRBV5-1, with TRBD1 matching 8 bases. V shed 1 base and J 4 bases; nucleotides not matched to a gene: 7. The CDR3 runs to 15 residues. Germline-derived CDR1 and CDR2 are SGHRS and YFSETQ.

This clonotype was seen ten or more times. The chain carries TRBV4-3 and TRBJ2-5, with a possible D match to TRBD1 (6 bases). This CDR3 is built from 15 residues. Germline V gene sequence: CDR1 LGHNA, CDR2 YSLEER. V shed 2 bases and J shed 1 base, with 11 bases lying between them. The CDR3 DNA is TGCGCCAGCAGCCAAACGGGACAAAGCCAAGAGACCCAGTACTTC. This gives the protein CASSQTGQSQETQYF.

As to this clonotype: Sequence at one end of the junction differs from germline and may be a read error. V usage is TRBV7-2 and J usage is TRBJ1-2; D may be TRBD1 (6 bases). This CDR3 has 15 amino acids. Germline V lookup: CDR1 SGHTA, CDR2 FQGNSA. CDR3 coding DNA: TGTGCCTGCAGCTTATCACAGGACAGAGTCAATGGCTACACCTTC. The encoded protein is CACSLSQDRVNGYTF.

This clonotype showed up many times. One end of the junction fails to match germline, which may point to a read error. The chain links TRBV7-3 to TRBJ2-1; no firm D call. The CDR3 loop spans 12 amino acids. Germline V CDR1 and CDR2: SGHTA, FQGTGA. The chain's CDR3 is CASSFRGNEQFF. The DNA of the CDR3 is TGCGCCAGCAGCTTTAGAGGCAATGAGCAGTTCTTC.

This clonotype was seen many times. CDR3 sequence: CASSLGKGAAGYTF. Here the CDR3 DNA reads TGTGCCAGCAGCTTAGGAAAGGGGGCCGCTGGCTACACCTTC. The chain has TRBV7-8 and TRBJ1-2, with TRBD1 matching 7 bases. The CDR3 runs 14 residues. Per germline, CDR1 SGHVS and CDR2 FQNEAQ. The V segment lost 1 base and the J segment 7 bases; nucleotides outside the gene matches: 6.

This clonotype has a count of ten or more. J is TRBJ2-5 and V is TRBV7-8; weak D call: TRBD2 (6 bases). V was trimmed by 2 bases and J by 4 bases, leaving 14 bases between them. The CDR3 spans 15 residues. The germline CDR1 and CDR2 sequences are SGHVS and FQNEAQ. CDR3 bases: TGTGCCAGCAGCTTAAGTAGCGGAAGGTTAGAGACCCAGTACTTC. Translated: CASSLSSGRLETQYF.

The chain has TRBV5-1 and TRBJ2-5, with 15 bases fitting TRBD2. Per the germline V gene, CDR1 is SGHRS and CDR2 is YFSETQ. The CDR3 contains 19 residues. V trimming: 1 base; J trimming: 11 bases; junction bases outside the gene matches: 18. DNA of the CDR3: TGCGCCAGCAGCTTGACTGGGACTAGCGGGGGGTTTTTGGGCAATGAGCAGTACTTC. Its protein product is CASSLTGTSGGFLGNEQYF.

The CDR3 region is CRTGDTEAFF. In DNA form, the CDR3 reads TGCAGGACGGGAGACACTGAAGCTTTCTTT. This rearrangement joins TRBV20-1 to TRBJ1-1; D uncertain. The CDR3 totals 10 residues. Per germline, CDR1 DFQATT and CDR2 SNEGSKA (reference sequence).

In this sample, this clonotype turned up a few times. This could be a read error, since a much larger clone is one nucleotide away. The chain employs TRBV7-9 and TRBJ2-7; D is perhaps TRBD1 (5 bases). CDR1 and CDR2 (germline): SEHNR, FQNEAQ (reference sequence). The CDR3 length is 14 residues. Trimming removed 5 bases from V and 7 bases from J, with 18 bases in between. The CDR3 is CASSPRRMDNEQYF. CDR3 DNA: TGTGCCAGCAGCCCCCGCAGGATGGACAATGAGCAGTACTTC.

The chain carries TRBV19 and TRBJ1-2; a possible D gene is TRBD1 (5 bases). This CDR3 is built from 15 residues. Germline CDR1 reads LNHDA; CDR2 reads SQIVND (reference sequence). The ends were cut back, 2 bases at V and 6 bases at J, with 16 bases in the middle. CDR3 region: CASSISTGDTHGYTF. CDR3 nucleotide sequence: TGTGCCAGTAGTATATCTACAGGAGACACTCATGGCTACACCTTC.

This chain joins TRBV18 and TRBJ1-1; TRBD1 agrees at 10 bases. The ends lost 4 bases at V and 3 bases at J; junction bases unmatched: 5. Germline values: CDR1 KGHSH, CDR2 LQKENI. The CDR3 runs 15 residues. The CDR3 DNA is TGTGCCAGCTCACAGGGACAGGGGAAGGACACTGAAGCTTTCTTT. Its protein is CASSQGQGKDTEAFF.

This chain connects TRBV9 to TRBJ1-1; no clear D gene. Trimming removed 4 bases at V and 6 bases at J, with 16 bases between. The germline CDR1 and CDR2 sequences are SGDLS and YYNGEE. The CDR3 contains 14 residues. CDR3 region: CASSPSSHGAEAFF. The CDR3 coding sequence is TGTGCCAGCAGCCCATCCTCCCACGGGGCTGAAGCTTTCTTT.

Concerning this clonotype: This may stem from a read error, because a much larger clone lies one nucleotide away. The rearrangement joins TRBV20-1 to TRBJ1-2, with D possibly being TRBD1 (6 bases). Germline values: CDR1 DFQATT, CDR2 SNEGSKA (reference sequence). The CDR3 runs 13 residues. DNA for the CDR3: TGCGGTGCTAGGACCACAGGGAACTATGGCTACACCTTC. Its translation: CGARTTGNYGYTF.

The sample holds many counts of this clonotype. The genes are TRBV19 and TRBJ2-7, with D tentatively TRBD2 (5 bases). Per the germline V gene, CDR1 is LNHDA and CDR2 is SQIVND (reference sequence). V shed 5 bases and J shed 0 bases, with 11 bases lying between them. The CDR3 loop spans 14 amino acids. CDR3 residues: CASSRTEISYEQYF. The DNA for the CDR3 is TGTGCCAGTAGTCGGACTGAGATCTCCTACGAGCAGTACTTC. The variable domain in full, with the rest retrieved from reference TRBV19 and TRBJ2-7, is DGGITQSPKYLFRKEGQNVTLSCEQNLNHDAMYWYRQDPGQGLRLIYYSQIVNDFQKGDIAEGYSVSREKKESFPLTVTSAQKNPTAFYLCASSRTEISYEQYFGPGTRLTVT.

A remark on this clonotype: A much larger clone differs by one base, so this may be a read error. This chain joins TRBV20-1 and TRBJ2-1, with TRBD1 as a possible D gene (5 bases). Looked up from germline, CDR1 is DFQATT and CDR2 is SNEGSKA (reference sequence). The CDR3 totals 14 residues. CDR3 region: CSAELVRKDNERFF. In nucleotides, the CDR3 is TGCAGTGCTGAGTTGGTCCGGAAGGACAATGAGCGGTTCTTC.

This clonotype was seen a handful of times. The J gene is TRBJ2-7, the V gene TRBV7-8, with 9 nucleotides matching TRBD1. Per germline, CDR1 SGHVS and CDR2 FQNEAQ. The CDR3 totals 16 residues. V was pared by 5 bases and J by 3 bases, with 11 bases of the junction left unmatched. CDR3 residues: CASSPRTGAINYEQYF. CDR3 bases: TGTGCCAGCAGCCCACGGACAGGGGCGATAAACTACGAGCAGTACTTC.

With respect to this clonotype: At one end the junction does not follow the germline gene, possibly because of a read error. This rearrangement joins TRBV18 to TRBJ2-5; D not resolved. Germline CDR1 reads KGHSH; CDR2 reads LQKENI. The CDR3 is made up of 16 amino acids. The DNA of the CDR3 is TGTGCCAGCACCCCACCGGCAGGTTTTAGCCAAGAGCCCCAGTACTTC. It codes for CASTPPAGFSQEPQYF.

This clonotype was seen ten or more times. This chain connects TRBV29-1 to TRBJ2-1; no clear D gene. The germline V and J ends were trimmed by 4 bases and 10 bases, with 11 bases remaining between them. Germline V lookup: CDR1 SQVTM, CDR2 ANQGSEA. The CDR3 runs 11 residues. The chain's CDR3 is CSVASREEQFF. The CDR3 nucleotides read TGCAGCGTTGCTTCTCGAGAGGAGCAGTTCTTC.